This T cell receptor (beta chain) was sequenced during a study of T cell changes during pregnancy in multiple sclerosis. The method was immunoSEQ multiplex PCR; TCRdb's version includes in-frame clones alone and lacks a portion of them. In the table there are 65,000 to 95,000 clones, 89% of which are singletons. This clone was picked up one time. The V segment lost 4 bases and the J segment 8 bases; nucleotides outside the gene matches: 4. In germline, CDR1 is SGHNT, CDR2 YENEEA. The CDR3 has 13 amino acids. The sample here was peripheral blood, taken before pregnancy. The chain links TRBV11-3 to TRBJ2-2; 7 bases match TRBD1. The receptor comes from a female donor with multiple sclerosis, enrolled in a pregnancy study. This chain's CDR3 is CASSYDRAGELFF. CDR3 DNA sequence: TGTGCCAGCAGCTACGACAGGGCTGGGGAGCTGTTTTTT.